The 19 T cell receptor beta chains below were found in one sample sequenced in a study of blood T cell repertoires in COVID-19. Some clones are missing from TCRdb's copy, which holds only in-frame ones; the method was immunoSEQ multiplex PCR. The table includes around 200,000 clones, 80% to 90% detected once. Specimen: PBMCs or T cells enriched from blood (not recorded which). Receptor source: a woman aged 40 to 50 with acute COVID-19.

CDR3 in DNA: TGTGCCAGCAGCTTGAGGAACGGGGAGCTGTTTTTT. It codes for CASSLRNGELFF. The chain links TRBV7-7 to TRBJ2-2; D unresolved. Trimming removed 3 bases at V and 7 bases at J, with 6 bases between. The CDR3 loop spans 12 amino acids. Germline V gene data show CDR1 as SSHAT and CDR2 as FNYEAQ (reference sequence). The variable domain in full, with the rest retrieved from reference TRBV7-7 and TRBJ2-2, is GAGVSQSPRYKVTKRGQDVTLRCDPISSHATLYWYQQALGQGPEFLTYFNYEAQPDKSGLPSDRFSAERPEGSISTLTIQRTEQRDSAMYRCASSLRNGELFFGEGSRLTVL.

This clone was seen a single time. The rearrangement uses TRBV7-9 and TRBJ2-7; TRBD2 matches at 9 bases. Germline CDR1 reads SEHNR; CDR2 reads FQNEAQ (reference sequence). V trimming: 5 bases; J trimming: 4 bases; junction bases outside the gene matches: 3. The CDR3 consists of 13 residues. CDR3 protein: CASSASGRYEQYF. The CDR3 bases are TGTGCCAGCAGCGCGAGCGGGAGGTACGAGCAGTACTTC.

This chain links TRBV28 with TRBJ1-2, with D unclear. The CDR3 is 16 amino acids. The V end was cut by 6 bases, the J end by 0 bases, with 17 bases between. From germline, CDR1 is MDHEN and CDR2 SYDVKM. The CDR3 bases are TGTGCCAGCAGCCCAAGCCGACACGGAACTAACTATGGCTACACCTTC. It yields the protein CASSPSRHGTNYGYTF.

The gene calls are TRBV3-1 (or the pseudogene TRBV3-2) and TRBJ2-1; no clear D gene. Germline-derived CDR1 and CDR2 are LGHDT and YNNKEL (reference sequence). V lost 2 bases and J 7 bases, leaving 12 bases between the germline ends. There are 14 residues in the CDR3. The CDR3 loop is CASSQYPRENEQFF. DNA of the CDR3: TGTGCCAGCAGCCAATACCCCCGCGAGAATGAGCAGTTCTTC.

V usage is TRBV9 and J usage is TRBJ2-1, with TRBD1 as a possible D gene (7 bases). Trimming removed 4 bases at V and 1 base at J, with 21 bases between. CDR1 and CDR2 (germline): SGDLS, YYNGEE. CDR3 size: 18 residues. The CDR3 bases are TGTGCCAGCAGCCCAACACCTCACAGGGGAGGTTCCTACAATGAGCAGTTCTTC. The encoded protein is CASSPTPHRGGSYNEQFF. The full variable domain, rest sourced from reference TRBV9 and TRBJ2-1, is DSGVTQTPKHLITATGQRVTLRCSPRSGDLSVYWYQQSLDQGLQFLIQYYNGEERAKGNILERFSAQQFPDLHSELNLSSLELGDSALYFCASSPTPHRGGSYNEQFFGPGTRLTVL.

J is TRBJ2-1 and V is TRBV6-5, with TRBD1 matching over 9 bases. CDR3 length: 16 residues. CDR1 and CDR2 from the germline V gene are MNHEY and SVGAGI. J lost 9 bases, V lost 0 bases, and 9 bases had no gene match. CDR3 region: CASSYSGQGATGEQFF. The CDR3, as DNA: TGTGCCAGCAGTTACTCGGGACAGGGCGCGACGGGTGAGCAGTTCTTC.

The V and J genes are TRBV9 and TRBJ1-5, with D perhaps TRBD1 (5 bases). The V gene lost 3 bases and the J gene lost 3 bases, with 10 bases spanning the gap. Germline V gene data show CDR1 as SGDLS and CDR2 as YYNGEE. The CDR3 consists of 14 residues. This CDR3 is CASSGGTANQPQHF. The CDR3 nucleotides are TGTGCCAGCAGCGGCGGGACGGCCAATCAGCCCCAGCATTTT. Combining the CDR3 with reference TRBV9 and TRBJ1-5 gives the whole variable domain DSGVTQTPKHLITATGQRVTLRCSPRSGDLSVYWYQQSLDQGLQFLIQYYNGEERAKGNILERFSAQQFPDLHSELNLSSLELGDSALYFCASSGGTANQPQHFGDGTRLSIL.

The gene calls are TRBV18 and TRBJ2-3; the match to TRBD2 covers 9 bases. This CDR3 has 15 amino acids. Germline lookup yields CDR1 KGHSH and CDR2 LQKENI. The ends lost 3 bases at V and 0 bases at J; junction bases unmatched: 1. This CDR3 is CASSPLAGSTDTQYF. The DNA for the CDR3 is TGTGCCAGCTCACCCCTAGCGGGGAGCACAGATACGCAGTATTTT.

The chain carries TRBV6-5 and TRBJ2-3; 8 positions match TRBD1. Trimming removed 2 bases from V and 4 bases from J; junction bases left unmatched: 5. CDR1 is MNHEY and CDR2 is SVGAGI in the germline V gene. This CDR3 has 15 residues. CDR3: CASSYGTGRADTQYF. The CDR3 DNA reads TGTGCCAGCAGTTACGGGACAGGAAGGGCAGATACGCAGTATTTT.

The chain combines TRBV19 with TRBJ1-1; D gene ambiguous. The CDR3 extends over 14 amino acids. The V end lost 2 bases, the J end lost 1 base, and 8 bases lay between the germline ends. Germline V gives CDR1 LNHDA, CDR2 SQIVND (reference sequence). The CDR3: CASSITEWNTEAFF. In nucleotides, the CDR3 is TGTGCCAGTAGTATAACAGAATGGAACACTGAAGCTTTCTTT. The full variable domain, in which reference TRBV19 and TRBJ1-1 provide the parts outside the CDR3, is DGGITQSPKYLFRKEGQNVTLSCEQNLNHDAMYWYRQDPGQGLRLIYYSQIVNDFQKGDIAEGYSVSREKKESFPLTVTSAQKNPTAFYLCASSITEWNTEAFFGQGTRLTVV.

This sequence joins TRBV5-1 and TRBJ2-3; 7 bases are shared with TRBD1. This CDR3 contains 19 residues. Germline-derived CDR1 and CDR2 are SGHRS and YFSETQ. V lost 3 bases and J lost 2; bases outside the gene matches: 18. The CDR3 DNA reads TGCGCCAGCAGCTGGGGCTTTGGGACAGCAACCTTAGTCACAGATACGCAGTATTTT. Protein sequence: CASSWGFGTATLVTDTQYF.

This chain uses TRBV4-3 with TRBJ2-7; tentatively, D is TRBD2 (5 bases). Deletions cut 0 bases from V and 7 bases from J, with 10 bases between. The CDR3 totals 13 residues. The germline V gene encodes CDR1 LGHNA and CDR2 YSLEER. This CDR3 is CASSQEGSGEQYF. The CDR3 nucleotides read TGCGCCAGCAGCCAAGAAGGGTCGGGGGAGCAGTACTTC.

The chain couples TRBV5-4 to TRBJ2-5; D gene uncertain. The CDR3 consists of 14 residues. With 0 bases removed from V and 3 bases from J, the gap between germline ends came to 9 bases. CDR1 SGHNT and CDR2 YYREEE come from the germline V gene (reference sequence). The CDR3 loop is CASSLGLVEETQYF. The CDR3 region has the DNA TGTGCCAGCAGCTTGGGGCTGGTCGAAGAGACCCAGTACTTC.

The CDR3 coding sequence is TGTGCCAGTAGTTACAGGGAGAGAAACACTGAAGCTTTCTTT. It specifies CASSYRERNTEAFF. The genes are TRBV19 and TRBJ1-1, with D possibly TRBD1 on 6 matching bases. The CDR3 contains 14 residues. Germline values: CDR1 LNHDA, CDR2 SQIVND (reference sequence). V gave up 5 bases and J gave up 2 bases, with 12 bases separating them.

The chain employs TRBV5-6 and TRBJ2-1, with 9 bases aligning to TRBD2. V lost 0 bases and J lost 2; bases outside the gene matches: 6. Germline V gene lookup returns CDR1 SGHDT and CDR2 YYEEEE. The CDR3 is 17 residues long. The CDR3 is CASSLVGSGGAYNEQFF. In nucleotides, the CDR3 is TGTGCCAGCAGCTTGGTAGGTAGCGGGGGTGCCTACAATGAGCAGTTCTTC.

This CDR3 reads CASSEEGTAQRAFF. The CDR3 DNA reads as TGTGCCAGCAGTGAAGAGGGGACAGCCCAGAGAGCTTTCTTT. The rearrangement uses TRBV6-1 and TRBJ1-1; 7 bases map to TRBD1. The germline CDR1 and CDR2 sequences are MNHNS and SASEGT. Trimming at V came to 1 base and at J to 10 bases, leaving 9 bases not matched to a gene. The CDR3 is 14 amino acids.

This clone came up once. V usage is TRBV2 and J usage is TRBJ2-4; the D gene is possibly TRBD2 (6 bases). This CDR3 is built from 12 residues. Germline CDR1 reads SNHLY; CDR2 reads FYNNEI. V was clipped by 6 bases and J by 8 bases, with 11 bases between them. In DNA, the CDR3 is TGTGCCAGCAGAAGGGACTCTGACATTCAGTACTTC. It is translated as CASRRDSDIQYF.

The chain employs TRBV30 and TRBJ2-5; TRBD2 matches at 11 bases. This CDR3 has 16 amino acids. Germline V lookup: CDR1 GTSNPN, CDR2 SVGIG (reference sequence). V shed 1 base and J 1 base; nucleotides not matched to a gene: 5. The CDR3 DNA reads as TGTGCCTGGAGTGGGATAGCGGGGGGGCTCCAAGAGACCCAGTACTTC. This gives the protein CAWSGIAGGLQETQYF.

This chain links TRBV5-1 with TRBJ1-6; a possible D gene is TRBD1 (5 bases). Per the germline V gene, CDR1 is SGHRS and CDR2 is YFSETQ. This CDR3 has 14 residues. V was trimmed by 4 bases and J by 7 bases, leaving 12 bases between them. This chain's CDR3 is CASSPRGPNSPLHF. CDR3 in DNA: TGCGCCAGCAGCCCAAGGGGTCCGAATTCACCCCTCCACTTT.